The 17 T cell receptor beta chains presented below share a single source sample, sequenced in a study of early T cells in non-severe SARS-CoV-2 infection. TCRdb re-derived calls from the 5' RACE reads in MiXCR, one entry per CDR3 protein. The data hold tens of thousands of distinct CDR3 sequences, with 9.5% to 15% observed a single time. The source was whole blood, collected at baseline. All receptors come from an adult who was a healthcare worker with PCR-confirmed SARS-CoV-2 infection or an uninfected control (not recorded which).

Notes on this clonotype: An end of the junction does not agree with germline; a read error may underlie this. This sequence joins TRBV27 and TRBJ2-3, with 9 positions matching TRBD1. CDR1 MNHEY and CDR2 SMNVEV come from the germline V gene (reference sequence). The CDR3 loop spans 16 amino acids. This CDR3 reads CASSLGRDRATDTQYF. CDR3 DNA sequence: TGTGCTAGCAGTTTAGGGCGGGACAGGGCCACAGATACGCAGTATTTT.

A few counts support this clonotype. CDR3: CASSPRASGGHEQFF. The CDR3 region has the DNA TGTGCCAGCAGTCCCCGGGCTAGCGGGGGGCATGAGCAGTTCTTC. The chain joins TRBV6-5 to TRBJ2-1, with TRBD2 matching over 11 bases. J lost 8 bases, V lost 5 bases, and 8 bases had no gene match. From germline, CDR1 is MNHEY and CDR2 SVGAGI. The CDR3 is made up of 15 amino acids.

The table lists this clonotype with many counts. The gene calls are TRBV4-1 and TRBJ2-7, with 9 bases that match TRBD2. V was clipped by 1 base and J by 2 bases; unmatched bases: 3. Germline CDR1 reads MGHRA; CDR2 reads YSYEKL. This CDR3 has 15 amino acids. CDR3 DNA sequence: TGCGCCAGCAGCCAAGGACTAGCGGCAACCTACGAGCAGTACTTC. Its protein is CASSQGLAATYEQYF.

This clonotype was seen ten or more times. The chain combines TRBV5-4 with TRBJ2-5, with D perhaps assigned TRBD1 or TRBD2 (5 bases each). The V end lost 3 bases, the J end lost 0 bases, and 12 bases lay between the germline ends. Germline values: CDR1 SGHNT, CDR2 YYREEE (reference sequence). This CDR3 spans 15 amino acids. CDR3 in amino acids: CASSWDGTNQETQYF. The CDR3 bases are TGTGCCAGCAGCTGGGACGGGACCAACCAAGAGACCCAGTACTTC.

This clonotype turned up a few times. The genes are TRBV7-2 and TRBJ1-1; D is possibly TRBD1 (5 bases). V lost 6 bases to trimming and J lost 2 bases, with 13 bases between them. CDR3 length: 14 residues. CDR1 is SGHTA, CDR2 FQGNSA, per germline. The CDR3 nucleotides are TGTGCCAGCAGGGACACCCGAATCAACACTGAAGCTTTCTTT. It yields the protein CASRDTRINTEAFF.

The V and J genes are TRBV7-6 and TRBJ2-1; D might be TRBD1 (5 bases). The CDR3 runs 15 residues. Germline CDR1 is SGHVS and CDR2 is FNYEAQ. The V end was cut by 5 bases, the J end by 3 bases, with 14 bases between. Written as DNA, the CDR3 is TGTGCCAGCAGCCCGCATTGGGGCAGCTACAATGAGCAGTTCTTC. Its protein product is CASSPHWGSYNEQFF.

Here the CDR3 DNA reads TGCAGTGCTAGAGATTATTCGGGCGTAGGGGCAGGGGGCGAGATAACGTACTTC. It translates to CSARDYSGVGAGGEITYF. This chain connects TRBV20-1 to TRBJ2-7, with TRBD1 identical over 8 bases. This CDR3 comprises 18 residues. V gave up 0 bases and J gave up 12 bases; unmatched junction bases: 25. CDR1 is DFQATT and CDR2 is SNEGSKA in the germline V gene (reference sequence).

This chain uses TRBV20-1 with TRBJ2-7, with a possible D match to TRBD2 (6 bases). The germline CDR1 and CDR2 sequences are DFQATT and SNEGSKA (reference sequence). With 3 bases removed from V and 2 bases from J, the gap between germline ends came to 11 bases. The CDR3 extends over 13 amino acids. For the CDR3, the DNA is TGCAGTGCTAGGGGAGGATCACCCTACGAGCAGTACTTC. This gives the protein CSARGGSPYEQYF.

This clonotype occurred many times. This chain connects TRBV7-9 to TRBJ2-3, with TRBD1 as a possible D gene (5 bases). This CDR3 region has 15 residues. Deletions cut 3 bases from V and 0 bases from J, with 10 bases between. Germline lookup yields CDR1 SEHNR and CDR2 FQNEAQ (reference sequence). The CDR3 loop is CASSFGAPSTDTQYF. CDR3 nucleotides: TGTGCCAGCAGCTTTGGGGCGCCTAGCACAGATACGCAGTATTTT.

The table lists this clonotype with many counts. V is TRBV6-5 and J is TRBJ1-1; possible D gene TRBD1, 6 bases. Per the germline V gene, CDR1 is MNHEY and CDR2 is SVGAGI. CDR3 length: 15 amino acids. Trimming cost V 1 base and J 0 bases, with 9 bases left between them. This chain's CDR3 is CASSYWRGMNTEAFF. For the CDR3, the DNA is TGTGCCAGCAGTTACTGGAGGGGGATGAACACTGAAGCTTTCTTT.

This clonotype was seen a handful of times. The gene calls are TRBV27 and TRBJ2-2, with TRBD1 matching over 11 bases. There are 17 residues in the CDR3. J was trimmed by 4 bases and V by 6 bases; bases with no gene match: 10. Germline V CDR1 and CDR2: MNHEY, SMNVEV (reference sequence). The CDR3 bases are TGTGCCAGCAGAGATGGACAGGGGGCGCGTGGCACCGGGGAGCTGTTTTTT. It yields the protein CASRDGQGARGTGELFF.

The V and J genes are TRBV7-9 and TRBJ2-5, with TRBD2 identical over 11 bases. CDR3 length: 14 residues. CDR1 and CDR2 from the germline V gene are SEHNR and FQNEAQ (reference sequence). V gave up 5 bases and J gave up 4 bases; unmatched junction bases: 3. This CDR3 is CASSGLAGGETQYF. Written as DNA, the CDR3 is TGTGCCAGCAGCGGACTAGCGGGTGGAGAGACCCAGTACTTC.

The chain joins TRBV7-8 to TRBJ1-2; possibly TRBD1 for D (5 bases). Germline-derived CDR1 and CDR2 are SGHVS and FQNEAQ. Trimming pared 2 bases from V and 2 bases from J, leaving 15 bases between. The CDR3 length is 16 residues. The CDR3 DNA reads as TGTGCCAGCAGCTTAATCACAGGACGCACCAACTATGGCTACACCTTC. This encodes CASSLITGRTNYGYTF.

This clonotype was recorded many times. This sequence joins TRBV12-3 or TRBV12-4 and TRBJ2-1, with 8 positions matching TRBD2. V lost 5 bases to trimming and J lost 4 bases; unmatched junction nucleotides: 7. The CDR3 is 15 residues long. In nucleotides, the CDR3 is TGTGCCAGCAGTAGAGACGGGGGGGCGTACAATGAGCAGTTCTTC. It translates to CASSRDGGAYNEQFF.

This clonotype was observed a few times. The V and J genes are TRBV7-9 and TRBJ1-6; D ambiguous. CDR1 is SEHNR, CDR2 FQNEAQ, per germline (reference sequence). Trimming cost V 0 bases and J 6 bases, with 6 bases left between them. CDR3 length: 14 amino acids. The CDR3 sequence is CASSLAGINSPLHF. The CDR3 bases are TGTGCCAGCAGCTTAGCAGGGATTAATTCACCCCTCCACTTT.

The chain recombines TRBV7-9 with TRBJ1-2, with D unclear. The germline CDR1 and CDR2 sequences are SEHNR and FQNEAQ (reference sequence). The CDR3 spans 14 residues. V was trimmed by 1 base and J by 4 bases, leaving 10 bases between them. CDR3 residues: CASSLVGSSYGYTF. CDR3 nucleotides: TGTGCCAGCAGCTTAGTGGGTTCAAGCTATGGCTACACCTTC.

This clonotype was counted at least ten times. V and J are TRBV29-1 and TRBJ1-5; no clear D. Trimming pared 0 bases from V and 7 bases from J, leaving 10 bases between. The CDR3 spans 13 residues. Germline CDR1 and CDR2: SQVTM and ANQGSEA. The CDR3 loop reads CSVEDPPSQPQHF. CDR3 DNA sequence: TGCAGCGTTGAAGATCCACCGTCCCAGCCCCAGCATTTT.